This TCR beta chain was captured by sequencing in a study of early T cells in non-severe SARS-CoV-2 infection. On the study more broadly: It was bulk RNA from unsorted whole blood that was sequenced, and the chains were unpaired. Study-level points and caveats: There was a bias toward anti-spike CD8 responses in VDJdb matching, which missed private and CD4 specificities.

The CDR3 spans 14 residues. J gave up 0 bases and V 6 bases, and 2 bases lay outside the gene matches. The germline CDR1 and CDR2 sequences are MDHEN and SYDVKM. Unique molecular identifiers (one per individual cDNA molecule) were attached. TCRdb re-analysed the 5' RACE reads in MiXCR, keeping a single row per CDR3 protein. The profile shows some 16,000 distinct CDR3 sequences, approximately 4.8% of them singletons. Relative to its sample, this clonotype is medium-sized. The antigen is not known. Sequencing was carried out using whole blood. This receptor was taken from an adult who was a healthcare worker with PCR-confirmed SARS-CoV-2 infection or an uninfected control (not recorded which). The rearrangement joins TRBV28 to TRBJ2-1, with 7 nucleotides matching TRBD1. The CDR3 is CASRDRSSYNEQFF. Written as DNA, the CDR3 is TGTGCCAGCAGGGACAGGAGCTCCTACAATGAGCAGTTCTTC.